Shown below are 9 T cell receptor beta chains from a single sample sequenced in a study of cytomegalovirus exposure and HLA in healthy donors (dated by TCRdb to about 2017). Library creation used the immunoSEQ multiplex PCR assay. For the multiplex PCR, a mixture combining 60 forward primers for TCR Vbeta segments and 13 reverse primers for TCR Jbeta segments was used. TCRdb carries this immuneACCESS record with in-frame sequences only. Its versions omit some clonotypes, under half of them owing to an unresolved V gene in the studies checked, with the rest unexplained. The sample yields 150,000 to 200,000 clones; roughly 80% were counted once. The ten top clones hold under 2.5% of the sample. Input material: PBMCs. The receptors were gathered from a man aged 60-69 years in good health and CMV-seronegative.

This chain uses TRBV2 with TRBJ2-7; TRBD1 matches 7 bases. V dropped 8 bases and J dropped 4; count of bases not matched to a gene: 8. The CDR3 has 13 residues. Per germline, CDR1 SNHLY and CDR2 FYNNEI. CDR3 DNA: TGTGCCAGCTGGGGTGGACAGGTTTACGAGCAGTACTTC. The encoded protein is CASWGGQVYEQYF.

The chain recombines TRBV19 with TRBJ2-7, with D perhaps matching TRBD2 (6 bases). Germline CDR1 LNHDA, CDR2 SQIVND (reference sequence). The CDR3 is made up of 13 amino acids. V lost 4 bases, J lost 6 bases, and 13 bases lay in between. The CDR3 sequence: CASSTTTGGEQYF. The CDR3 region has the DNA TGTGCCAGTAGTACAACAACCGGGGGCGAGCAGTACTTC.

This chain connects TRBV5-1 to TRBJ2-3; perhaps TRBD1 as D (5 bases). This CDR3 region has 15 residues. Germline CDR1 is SGHRS and CDR2 is YFSETQ. Trimming shortened V by 2 bases and J by 4 bases, and 14 bases separated the two germline ends. CDR3 nucleotide sequence: TGCGCCAGCAGCTTCTTCAGGGAAGGACCAGATACGCAGTATTTT. Its protein product is CASSFFREGPDTQYF.

J is TRBJ1-4 and V is TRBV5-1, with a tentative D call TRBD1 (6 bases). This CDR3 spans 14 amino acids. Germline CDR1 and CDR2: SGHRS and YFSETQ. Trimming cost V 2 bases and J 7 bases, with 12 bases left between them. As DNA, the CDR3 is TGCGCCAGCAGCTTACAGGGAGGGAGTGAAAAACTGTTTTTT. Translating gives CASSLQGGSEKLFF.

The chain has TRBV9 and TRBJ2-3, with a weak D call TRBD2 (5 bases). This CDR3 spans 13 amino acids. The germline CDR1 and CDR2 sequences are SGDLS and YYNGEE. V was clipped by 4 bases and J by 9 bases, with 15 bases between them. CDR3 sequence reads: CASSSPDYLTQYF. The CDR3 nucleotides read TGTGCCAGCAGCTCCCCCGACTATCTCACGCAGTATTTT.

The gene calls are TRBV5-1 and TRBJ2-7, with 13 bases lining up with TRBD2. CDR3 length: 18 residues. The germline V gene has CDR1 SGHRS and CDR2 YFSETQ. V gave up 3 bases and J gave up 0 bases; unmatched junction bases: 9. CDR3 bases: TGCGCCAGCAGCTCCGGGACTAGCGGGGACTGGCACTCCTACGAGCAGTACTTC. Its translation: CASSSGTSGDWHSYEQYF. The complete variable domain, with remaining parts taken from reference TRBV5-1 and TRBJ2-7, reads KAGVTQTPRYLIKTRGQQVTLSCSPISGHRSVSWYQQTPGQGLQFLFEYFSETQRNKGNFPGRFSGRQFSNSRSEMNVSTLELGDSALYLCASSSGTSGDWHSYEQYFGPGTRLTVT.

V is TRBV5-6 and J is TRBJ2-7, with 9 bases matching TRBD1. The CDR3 contains 14 residues. The junction had 7 bases not matched to a gene; V was cut back by 3 bases and J by 6 bases. From germline, CDR1 is SGHDT and CDR2 YYEEEE. The CDR3 sequence is CASSWTGAKGEQYF. The DNA for the CDR3 is TGTGCCAGCAGCTGGACAGGGGCGAAGGGCGAGCAGTACTTC.

The V call is TRBV7-6, the J call TRBJ1-1, with D perhaps TRBD1 (6 bases). The CDR3 loop spans 13 amino acids. Germline V lookup: CDR1 SGHVS, CDR2 FNYEAQ. V dropped 1 base and J dropped 4 bases, with 7 bases sitting between them. The CDR3 DNA is TGTGCCAGCAGCTTAGGGACAGCCACTGAAGCTTTCTTT. It specifies CASSLGTATEAFF.

V and J are TRBV19 and TRBJ2-7; tentative D call: TRBD2 (5 bases). The CDR3 is made up of 13 amino acids. V lost 1 base to trimming and J lost 7 bases, with 11 bases between them. The germline V gene encodes CDR1 LNHDA and CDR2 SQIVND (reference sequence). CDR3 protein: CASSIATWREQYF. CDR3 bases: TGTGCCAGTAGTATAGCGACGTGGAGGGAGCAGTACTTC.